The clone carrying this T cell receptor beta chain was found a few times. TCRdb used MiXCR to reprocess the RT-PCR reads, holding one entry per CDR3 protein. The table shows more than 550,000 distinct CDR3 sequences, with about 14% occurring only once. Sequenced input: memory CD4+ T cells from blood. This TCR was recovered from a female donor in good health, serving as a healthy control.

The DNA for the CDR3 is TGTGCCAGCAGCTCAGGGGGGGTCTCCTACAATGAGCAGTTCTTC. It specifies CASSSGGVSYNEQFF. This chain uses TRBV5-5 with TRBJ2-1, with D possibly being TRBD1 or TRBD2 (7 bases each). V was clipped by 3 bases and J by 0 bases, with 10 bases between them. From germline, CDR1 is SGHKS and CDR2 YYEKEE (reference sequence). The CDR3 contains 15 residues.